Listed here are 20 T cell receptor beta chains from one sample, sequenced in a study of control samples from healthy donors and cancer patients. Only in-frame clones appear in the TCRdb table, and some are missing; sequencing was by immunoSEQ multiplex PCR. The data contain approximately 49,000 clones, around nine tenths of them singletons. The sequenced material came from PBMCs. The source is a man aged 40-49 years with colorectal cancer.

The chain combines TRBV5-4 with TRBJ2-3; TRBD2 might be the D (6 bases). The germline CDR1 and CDR2 sequences are SGHNT and YYREEE (reference sequence). The CDR3 has 16 residues. Trimming left V 2 bases short and J 0 bases short, with 13 bases between. The CDR3: CASSLNPGLSTDTQYF. The CDR3 DNA reads as TGTGCCAGCAGCTTAAATCCGGGACTTAGCACAGATACGCAGTATTTT.

This chain joins TRBV9 and TRBJ1-5, with D unclear. The V and J ends lost 0 bases and 0 bases respectively, with 4 bases between them. CDR1 is SGDLS, CDR2 YYNGEE, per germline. The CDR3 runs to 14 residues. The CDR3 nucleotides are TGTGCCAGCAGCGTAGGACTTAGCAATCAGCCCCAGCATTTT. It yields the protein CASSVGLSNQPQHF.

The chain has TRBV4-1 and TRBJ2-2, with 8 nucleotides matching TRBD1. The V gene's germline CDR1 is MGHRA and CDR2 YSYEKL. With 3 bases clipped from V and 4 bases from J, the junction kept 7 bases outside the gene matches. The CDR3 contains 16 residues. CDR3 amino acids: CASSQRTGSSTGELFF. The CDR3 DNA reads TGCGCCAGCAGCCAGCGGACAGGGAGTTCCACCGGGGAGCTGTTTTTT.

The J gene is TRBJ2-1, the V gene TRBV24-1; 13 nucleotides line up with TRBD2. V shed 1 base, J shed 6 bases, and the junction held 2 bases outside the gene matches. The germline V gene has CDR1 KGHDR and CDR2 SFDVKD. The CDR3 runs to 16 residues. The DNA for the CDR3 is TGTGCCACCAGTGATTTTACTAGCGGGAGGGCCAATGAGCAGTTCTTC. It codes for CATSDFTSGRANEQFF.

The chain is built from TRBV15 and TRBJ2-7; D is unresolved. Trimming took 1 base from V and 0 from J, leaving 10 bases between them. Germline lookup yields CDR1 LNHNV and CDR2 YYDKDF (reference sequence). This CDR3 has 15 amino acids. CDR3 coding DNA: TGTGCCACCAGCAGAGTGGGCAGAAGCTCCTACGAGCAGTACTTC. This encodes CATSRVGRSSYEQYF.

The V and J genes are TRBV9 and TRBJ2-1; the D is unclear. This CDR3 has 15 residues. CDR1 is SGDLS and CDR2 is YYNGEE in the germline V gene. Trimming stripped 0 bases from V and 8 bases from J, with 15 bases between. The chain's CDR3 is CASSVALGPHDEQFF. In nucleotides, the CDR3 is TGTGCCAGCAGCGTAGCCCTTGGACCTCACGATGAGCAGTTCTTC.

The chain links TRBV28 to TRBJ2-2; D not certain. V gave up 3 bases and J gave up 3 bases, with 5 bases separating them. The CDR3 has 13 amino acids. The V gene's germline CDR1 is MDHEN and CDR2 SYDVKM. Written as DNA, the CDR3 is TGTGCCAGCAGTTTCGGGCACACCGGGGAGCTGTTTTTT. Protein sequence: CASSFGHTGELFF.

This chain uses TRBV20-1 with TRBJ1-2; D uncertain. The CDR3 covers 11 residues. The germline V gene has CDR1 DFQATT and CDR2 SNEGSKA (reference sequence). Trimming removed 5 bases at V and 1 base at J, with 5 bases between. DNA for the CDR3: TGCAGTGCTGTCTTTAACTATGGCTACACCTTC. It encodes CSAVFNYGYTF.

The gene calls are TRBV5-1 and TRBJ1-1; no definite D call. The length of the CDR3 is 18 residues. Germline values: CDR1 SGHRS, CDR2 YFSETQ. V was trimmed by 4 bases and J by 0 bases, leaving 22 bases between them. The CDR3 bases are TGCGCCAGCAGCGCCCCCGCCGAGGCGAGTTTCATGAACACTGAAGCTTTCTTT. Protein: CASSAPAEASFMNTEAFF.

The chain employs TRBV29-1 and TRBJ2-1; no reliable D call. Germline assignment: CDR1 SQVTM and CDR2 ANQGSEA. The CDR3 has 11 amino acids. Trimming took 3 bases from V and 5 from J, leaving 5 bases between them. In DNA form, the CDR3 reads TGCAGCGTTGAGGGTAACAATGAGCAGTTCTTC. Its translation is CSVEGNNEQFF.

The chain is built from TRBV6-6 and TRBJ2-3; D is possibly TRBD1 or TRBD2 (5 bases each). The length of the CDR3 is 16 residues. CDR1 is MNHNY, CDR2 SVGAGI, per germline (reference sequence). V was shortened by 5 bases and J by 4 bases, with 19 bases between the two germline ends. CDR3 nucleotide sequence: TGTGCCAGCAGTGCCACCCTTGGGGGTTTTGCAGATACGCAGTATTTT. Residues: CASSATLGGFADTQYF.

The chain is built from TRBV5-5 and TRBJ1-5; D is uncertain. In germline, CDR1 is SGHKS, CDR2 YYEKEE (reference sequence). CDR3 length: 13 amino acids. V lost 0 bases and J 5 bases, leaving 6 bases between the germline ends. The CDR3 protein is CASSLVPDQPQHF. CDR3 DNA sequence: TGTGCCAGCAGCTTGGTCCCCGATCAGCCCCAGCATTTT.

This clone was picked up one time. The genes are TRBV24-1 and TRBJ1-5; D remains unclear. CDR3 size: 13 residues. Germline V gene data show CDR1 as KGHDR and CDR2 as SFDVKD. Trimming stripped 5 bases from V and 4 bases from J, with 8 bases between. The CDR3 sequence is CATSAGRNQPQHF. The DNA for the CDR3 is TGTGCCACCAGTGCTGGGAGGAATCAGCCCCAGCATTTT.

The chain carries TRBV29-1 and TRBJ2-3; D is possibly TRBD2 (6 bases). The CDR3 is made up of 13 amino acids. CDR1 and CDR2 from the germline V gene are SQVTM and ANQGSEA. Between the trimmed V and J ends, which lost 6 bases and 5 bases, there was a span of 15 bases. In nucleotides, the CDR3 is TGCAGCGTCCCACTCCTGCGGGGAGATACGCAGTATTTT. It encodes CSVPLLRGDTQYF.

The rearrangement links TRBV27 to TRBJ2-1; 9 bases match TRBD2. The CDR3 is 16 amino acids. Germline V lookup: CDR1 MNHEY, CDR2 SMNVEV (reference sequence). V lost 2 bases to trimming and J lost 0 bases; unmatched junction nucleotides: 2. As DNA, the CDR3 is TGTGCCAGCAGTTTAGCGGGAGGGCTCTCCTACAATGAGCAGTTCTTC. It encodes CASSLAGGLSYNEQFF.

This rearrangement joins TRBV19 to TRBJ1-3, with D hard to call. V was trimmed by 3 bases and J by 0 bases, leaving 9 bases between them. The CDR3 runs 15 residues. Germline V gene sequence: CDR1 LNHDA, CDR2 SQIVND (reference sequence). CDR3 protein: CASSIGQYSGNTIYF. CDR3 bases: TGTGCCAGTAGTATTGGGCAGTACTCTGGAAACACCATATATTTT.

The chain has TRBV7-9 and TRBJ2-3; 9 bases line up with TRBD1. V shed 5 bases, J shed 1 base, and the junction held 13 bases outside the gene matches. The CDR3 loop spans 18 amino acids. The germline V gene has CDR1 SEHNR and CDR2 FQNEAQ (reference sequence). CDR3 nucleotides: TGTGCCAGCAGCCCAAGTCGACAGGGGGTCTCCCGCACAGATACGCAGTATTTT. Protein: CASSPSRQGVSRTDTQYF.

The J gene is TRBJ2-3, the V gene TRBV3-1 (or the pseudogene TRBV3-2); D call uncertain. With 2 bases removed from V and 1 base from J, the gap between germline ends came to 10 bases. The CDR3 consists of 15 residues. Germline V gives CDR1 LGHDT, CDR2 YNNKEL (reference sequence). CDR3 sequence: CASSQSIIGTDTQYF. The CDR3 coding sequence is TGTGCCAGCAGCCAAAGTATCATCGGCACAGATACGCAGTATTTT.

The chain combines TRBV6-1 with TRBJ1-1; D is possibly TRBD1 (6 bases). Trimming took 2 bases from V and 1 from J, leaving 14 bases between them. Germline values: CDR1 MNHNS, CDR2 SASEGT. CDR3 length: 16 residues. CDR3 nucleotide sequence: TGTGCCAGCAGTGAAAACATGGGGGCCGGGAACACTGAAGCTTTCTTT. Translating gives CASSENMGAGNTEAFF.

The V call is TRBV11-2, the J call TRBJ2-5; 9 bases agree with TRBD1. The V and J ends lost 5 bases and 2 bases, in that order; junction bases with no gene match: 12. CDR3 size: 17 residues. The germline V gene encodes CDR1 SGHAT and CDR2 FQNNGV. The CDR3 DNA is TGTGCCAGCAGCCGCCCAGCCGACAGGGGGGTTCAAGAGACCCAGTACTTC. This codes for CASSRPADRGVQETQYF.